The entry below gives a single TCR beta chain sequence along with its context. The antigen is undetermined. These data belong to a study of graft-versus-host responses after intestinal transplantation. For the study at large: In this cohort, recipients had multivisceral, liver-intestinal, or isolated intestinal transplants. Each recipient received anti-thymocyte globulin induction, then tacrolimus and steroids for around 3 years.

Study outcomes and limitations: Early after transplant, HvG declines were associated with peak levels of circulating GvH clones. Some GvH clones appeared in ileal mucosa or blood before recipient bone marrow.

V lost 4 bases to trimming and J lost 5 bases; unmatched junction nucleotides: 5. The CDR3 extends over 15 amino acids. Germline V gene lookup returns CDR1 SGHRS and CDR2 YFSETQ. Assay: immunoSEQ multiplex PCR; the TCRdb copy retains only in-frame clones and omits some. The table has around 110,000 clones, 90% seen once. The origin of this receptor is a human donor who received an intestinal transplant. This specimen was unstimulated CD4+ T cells sorted from spleen or lymph node cells, taken before intestinal transplant. The chain combines TRBV5-1 with TRBJ2-2, with TRBD2 identical over 10 bases. The CDR3 region is CASSPRTSGTGELFF. In DNA, the CDR3 is TGCGCCAGCAGCCCACGGACTAGCGGTACCGGGGAGCTGTTTTTT.